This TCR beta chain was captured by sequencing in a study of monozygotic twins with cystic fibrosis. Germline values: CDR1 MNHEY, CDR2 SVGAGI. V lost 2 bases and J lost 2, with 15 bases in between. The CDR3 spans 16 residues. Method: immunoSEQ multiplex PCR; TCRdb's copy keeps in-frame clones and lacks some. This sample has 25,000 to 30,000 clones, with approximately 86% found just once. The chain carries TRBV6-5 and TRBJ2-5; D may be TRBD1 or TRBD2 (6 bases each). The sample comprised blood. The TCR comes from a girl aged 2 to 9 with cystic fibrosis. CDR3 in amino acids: CASSYLGRGLQETQYF. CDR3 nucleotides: TGTGCCAGCAGTTACCTCGGCAGGGGACTTCAAGAGACCCAGTACTTC.